This T cell receptor beta chain was sequenced in a study of graft-versus-host responses after intestinal transplantation. A remark on this clone: The antigen is not known.

The method was immunoSEQ multiplex PCR; TCRdb's version includes in-frame clones alone and lacks a portion of them. The sample lists about 31,000 clones; about 86% were seen once. V lost 1 base, J lost 3 bases, and 11 bases stayed unmatched. The CDR3 covers 20 residues. The germline gives CDR1 LNHDA, CDR2 SQIVND (reference sequence). This clonotype originated in a human donor who received an intestinal transplant. The rearrangement joins TRBV19 to TRBJ2-3; TRBD2 agrees at 15 bases. The material was unstimulated CD8+ T cells sorted from spleen or lymph node cells, obtained before intestinal transplant. CDR3 sequence: CASSIAPRTSGGARTDTQYF. In nucleotides, the CDR3 is TGTGCCAGTAGTATAGCCCCTCGGACTAGCGGGGGGGCCCGTACAGATACGCAGTATTTT.